These T cell receptor beta chains were read from a single sample in a study of PD-L1 blockade in urothelial cancer. The method was immunoSEQ multiplex PCR; TCRdb's version includes in-frame clones alone and lacks a portion of them. This table has 95,000 or so clones, roughly 91% appearing once. Sequencing used PBMCs, obtained around atezolizumab (anti-PD-L1) treatment. These receptors were taken from a man aged 60-69 years with urothelial cancer. CDR3s include the opening cysteine and the closing phenylalanine or tryptophan. A D gene is named only where the DNA matches it firmly. A clone size is listed for some rows: how often the clone was seen (once, few, many), or a class if it is expanded.

V gene,J gene,clone size,D gene,CDR3 DNA,CDR3 protein
TRBV28,TRBJ2-7,NA,NA,TGTGCCAGTGGGGCGAGCTCCTACGAGCAGTACTTC,CASGASSYEQYF
TRBV7-9,TRBJ2-5,NA,NA,TGTGCCAGCAGCCCCTCCGGTGTGGAGACCCAGTACTTC,CASSPSGVETQYF
TRBV5-1,TRBJ1-2,NA,TRBD1,TGCGCCAGCAGCTTCGGAGGGACAGAAGACTATGGCTACACCTTC,CASSFGGTEDYGYTF
TRBV5-4,TRBJ2-2,NA,TRBD1,TGTGCCAGCAGCGCCCGGACAGGGGCGAACACCGGGGAGCTGTTTTTT,CASSARTGANTGELFF
TRBV28,TRBJ1-1,NA,TRBD1,TGTGCCAGCAGTTTACCAGGGGGCCCTGAAGCTTTCTTT,CASSLPGGPEAFF
TRBV7-2,TRBJ2-1,NA,NA,TGTGCCACCTATGACAGAGGAGACACCTACAATGAGCAGTTCTTC,CATYDRGDTYNEQFF
TRBV2,TRBJ2-3,NA,NA,TGTGCCAGCAGCGCCGGGTTAGATGGGGCAGGAGATACGCAGTATTTT,CASSAGLDGAGDTQYF
TRBV5-1,TRBJ2-7,NA,TRBD1,TGCGCCAGCAACGATTACAGGGGTCCGGACGACGAGCAGTACTTC,CASNDYRGPDDEQYF
TRBV5-1,TRBJ1-1,NA,NA,TGCGCCAGCAGGGGGGAGGGGATCGGCACTGAAGCTTTCTTT,CASRGEGIGTEAFF
TRBV9,TRBJ2-5,NA,NA,TGTGCCAGCAGCGTCGGGGGGCCAGAGACCCAGTACTTC,CASSVGGPETQYF
TRBV9,TRBJ2-3,NA,TRBD2,TGTGCCAGCAGCGTAGACCTAGCGGGAGGTGGGACAGATACGCAGTATTTT,CASSVDLAGGGTDTQYF
TRBV5-1,TRBJ2-5,NA,TRBD2,TGCGCCAGCAGCGCGGGGGGGAACCAAGAGACCCAGTACTTC,CASSAGGNQETQYF
TRBV9,TRBJ2-6,once,NA,TGTGCCAGCAGCGTAGGAGGATCTGGGGCCAACGTCCTGACTTTC,CASSVGGSGANVLTF
TRBV5-1,TRBJ2-3,NA,TRBD1,TGCGCCAGCAGCTCGGACAGGGGGATGTCCACAGATACGCAGTATTTT,CASSSDRGMSTDTQYF
TRBV5-4,TRBJ2-6,NA,TRBD1,TGTGCCAGCAGTCCCGGGACAGGGGAATCTGGGGCCAACGTCCTGACTTTC,CASSPGTGESGANVLTF
TRBV5-1,TRBJ1-1,NA,NA,TGCGCCAGCAGCCTACCGGACAGGAACACTGAAGCTTTCTTT,CASSLPDRNTEAFF